This is a list of T cell receptor beta chains from one sample in a study of T cells in localized non-small cell lung cancer. The protocol was immunoSEQ multiplex PCR, while the TCRdb copy is restricted to in-frame clones and leaves out a portion. The sample lists 25,000 to 30,000 clones; around 90% were seen once. Specimen: peripheral blood, collected before any cancer treatment. Receptors originate from a woman aged 18-50 years with stage I lung adenocarcinoma. Each CDR3 is given with its conserved first and last residue.

v_gene: TRBV13; j_gene: TRBJ2-3; CDR3aa: CASSVRGGYTDTQYF
v_gene: TRBV19; j_gene: TRBJ1-1; CDR3aa: CASKGVGAEDTEAFF
v_gene: TRBV30; j_gene: TRBJ2-1; CDR3aa: CAGGGQGSYNEQFF
v_gene: TRBV2; j_gene: TRBJ2-1; CDR3aa: CASSLGAESGLAGGEQFF
v_gene: TRBV11-2; j_gene: TRBJ1-1; CDR3aa: CASSPGGLNTEAFF
v_gene: TRBV19; j_gene: TRBJ1-2; CDR3aa: CASRGTPYGYTF
v_gene: TRBV19; j_gene: TRBJ2-1; CDR3aa: CASSIAQGSGFIHEQFF
v_gene: TRBV7-8; j_gene: TRBJ2-7; CDR3aa: CASSLEGRGLYEQYF
v_gene: TRBV29-1; j_gene: TRBJ1-2; CDR3aa: CSVGRGGQNSYTF
v_gene: TRBV2; j_gene: TRBJ2-5; CDR3aa: CASRAPRRAGRGETQYF
v_gene: TRBV6-7; j_gene: TRBJ1-5; CDR3aa: CASSKTGLSNQPQHF
v_gene: TRBV7-3; j_gene: TRBJ1-2; CDR3aa: CASSLDSATGVGPYYGYTF
v_gene: TRBV4-1; j_gene: TRBJ1-4; CDR3aa: CASSQDWGREGEKLFF
v_gene: TRBV27; j_gene: TRBJ2-7; CDR3aa: CASSFGASSSYEQYF
v_gene: TRBV7-9; j_gene: TRBJ1-1; CDR3aa: CASSKVEAEAFF
v_gene: TRBV7-8; j_gene: TRBJ2-2; CDR3aa: CASSYGGISNTGELFF
v_gene: TRBV14; j_gene: TRBJ2-2; CDR3aa: CASSQAGTGGSSGLFF
v_gene: TRBV30; j_gene: TRBJ1-2; CDR3aa: CAWSTKTAEKGYTF
v_gene: TRBV27; j_gene: TRBJ2-5; CDR3aa: CASGRRATQYF
v_gene: TRBV19; j_gene: TRBJ1-4; CDR3aa: CATSDRWTGLANEKLFF
v_gene: TRBV7-9; j_gene: TRBJ2-7; CDR3aa: CASSSTGPSYEQYF
v_gene: TRBV7-2; j_gene: TRBJ1-5; CDR3aa: CASSLVFGGNSNQPQHF
v_gene: TRBV13; j_gene: TRBJ2-1; CDR3aa: CASSLIRTGGAFAASNEQFF
v_gene: TRBV30; j_gene: TRBJ1-1; CDR3aa: CAWSGRQEPNTEAFF
v_gene: TRBV19; j_gene: TRBJ2-1; CDR3aa: CASRVTGAGTSVQNEQFF
v_gene: TRBV5-1; j_gene: TRBJ2-7; CDR3aa: CASSFHRDRASYEQYF
v_gene: TRBV27; j_gene: TRBJ1-6; CDR3aa: CASSTGPLHF
v_gene: TRBV7-8; j_gene: TRBJ2-1; CDR3aa: CASSLSRDREDNEQFF
v_gene: TRBV9; j_gene: TRBJ2-1; CDR3aa: CASSGERLAGTNEQFF
v_gene: TRBV25-1; j_gene: TRBJ1-4; CDR3aa: CASSDGQLNEKLFF
v_gene: TRBV6-5; j_gene: TRBJ2-5; CDR3aa: CASSYGLDGGLETQYF
v_gene: TRBV7-6; j_gene: TRBJ1-2; CDR3aa: CASSLVIGDRVDGYTF
v_gene: TRBV18; j_gene: TRBJ1-5; CDR3aa: CASSPPGGGGNQPQHF
v_gene: TRBV5-1; j_gene: TRBJ2-5; CDR3aa: CASSLGLAGGYQETQYF
v_gene: TRBV5-1; j_gene: TRBJ2-1; CDR3aa: CASSLGLAGMNEQFF
v_gene: TRBV28; j_gene: TRBJ1-2; CDR3aa: CASSSTVYGYTF
v_gene: TRBV30; j_gene: TRBJ1-6; CDR3aa: CAWNRTTGNSPLHF
v_gene: TRBV2; j_gene: TRBJ2-4; CDR3aa: CASSESGQGIQYF
v_gene: TRBV6-5; j_gene: TRBJ1-4; CDR3aa: CASIGQGEEKLFF
v_gene: TRBV28; j_gene: TRBJ2-1; CDR3aa: CASSLESSYNEQFF
v_gene: TRBV5-6; j_gene: TRBJ1-5; CDR3aa: CASSLSAGLSNQPQHF
v_gene: TRBV28; j_gene: TRBJ2-7; CDR3aa: CASSSYRGLPIYEQYF
v_gene: TRBV6-1; j_gene: TRBJ1-2; CDR3aa: CASSEARGYGYTF
v_gene: TRBV6-5; j_gene: TRBJ2-7; CDR3aa: CASSRLGAFSYEQYF
v_gene: TRBV30; j_gene: TRBJ2-3; CDR3aa: CASSAGGAGDTQYF
v_gene: TRBV9; j_gene: TRBJ2-7; CDR3aa: CASSVAYKSASMGYEQYF
v_gene: TRBV7-9; j_gene: TRBJ2-2; CDR3aa: CASRTGERLSNTGELFF
v_gene: TRBV2; j_gene: TRBJ2-1; CDR3aa: CASGGLAGSYNEQFF
v_gene: TRBV5-6; j_gene: TRBJ2-3; CDR3aa: CASSLALGQEDTDTQYF
v_gene: TRBV5-8; j_gene: TRBJ2-6; CDR3aa: CASSLFSGANVLTF
v_gene: TRBV6-6; j_gene: TRBJ2-3; CDR3aa: CASSYPSGGGTDTQYF
v_gene: TRBV4-3; j_gene: TRBJ2-6; CDR3aa: CASSLLPGGPGANVLTF
v_gene: TRBV20-1; j_gene: TRBJ2-1; CDR3aa: CSASDLNEQFF